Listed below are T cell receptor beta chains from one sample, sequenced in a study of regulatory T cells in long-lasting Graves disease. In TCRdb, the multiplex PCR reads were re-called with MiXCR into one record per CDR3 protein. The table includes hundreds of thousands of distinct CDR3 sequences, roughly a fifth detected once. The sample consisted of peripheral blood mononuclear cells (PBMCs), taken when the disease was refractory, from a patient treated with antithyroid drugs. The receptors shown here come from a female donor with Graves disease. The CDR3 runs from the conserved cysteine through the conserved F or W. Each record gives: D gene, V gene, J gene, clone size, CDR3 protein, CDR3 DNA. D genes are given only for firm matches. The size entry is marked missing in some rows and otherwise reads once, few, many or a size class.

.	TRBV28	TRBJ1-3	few	CASAIEGDGNTIYF	TGTGCCTCAGCAATAGAGGGGGATGGAAACACCATATATTTT
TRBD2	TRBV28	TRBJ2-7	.	CAGSLGDSGRAFEQYF	TGTGCCGGCAGTTTAGGGGATAGCGGGAGGGCCTTTGAGCAGTACTTC
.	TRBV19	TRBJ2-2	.	CASSIRVLAATGELFF	TGTGCCAGTAGTATCCGGGTTCTCGCTGCCACCGGGGAGCTGTTTTTT
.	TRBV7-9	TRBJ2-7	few	CASSLPVRGGEQYF	TGTGCCAGCAGCTTACCGGTCAGGGGAGGCGAGCAGTACTTC
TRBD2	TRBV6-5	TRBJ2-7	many	CASSWTTSGSYTYEQYF	TGTGCCAGCAGTTGGACGACTAGCGGGAGTTACACCTACGAGCAGTACTTC
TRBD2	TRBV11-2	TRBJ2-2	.	CASSTGGRGGELFF	TGTGCCAGCAGCACCGGGGGGAGGGGCGGGGAGCTGTTTTTT
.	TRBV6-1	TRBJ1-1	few	CASRPDGDTEAFF	TGTGCCAGCAGACCCGACGGGGACACTGAAGCTTTCTTT
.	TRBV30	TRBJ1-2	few	CAWSVLDRVGYGYTF	TGTGCCTGGAGTGTACTCGACAGAGTCGGCTATGGCTACACCTTC
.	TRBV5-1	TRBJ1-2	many	CASSLVGQPPDGYTF	TGCGCCAGCAGCTTGGTTGGACAGCCTCCCGATGGCTACACCTTC
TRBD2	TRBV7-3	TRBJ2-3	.	CASTGLAGGIGTDTQYF	TGTGCCAGCACGGGGCTAGCGGGGGGTATCGGCACAGATACGCAGTATTTT
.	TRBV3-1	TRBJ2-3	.	CASSPTQSDTDTQYF	TGTGCCAGCAGCCCGACTCAATCAGATACAGATACGCAGTATTTT
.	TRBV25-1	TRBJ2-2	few	CASSGSREDGTRLTGELFF	TGTGCCAGCAGTGGGTCTAGGGAAGACGGGACGCGGCTTACCGGGGAGCTGTTTTTT
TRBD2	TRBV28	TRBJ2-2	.	CASSAPDGTSGRWGGELFF	TGTGCCAGCAGTGCCCCTGACGGGACTAGCGGGAGGTGGGGCGGGGAGCTGTTTTTT
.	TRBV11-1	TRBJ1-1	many	CASRPSLGVNTEAFF	TGTGCCAGCAGGCCGTCGTTAGGGGTGAACACTGAAGCTTTCTTT
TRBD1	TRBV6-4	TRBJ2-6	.	CASSVLLGTGGDSGANVLTF	TGTGCCAGCAGCGTATTACTAGGGACAGGGGGCGACTCTGGGGCCAACGTCCTGACTTTC
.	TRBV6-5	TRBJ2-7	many	CASSYDSHSYEQYF	TGTGCCAGCAGTTACGACAGTCACTCCTACGAGCAGTACTTC
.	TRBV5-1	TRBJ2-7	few	CASSSLAGSVPGETYEQYF	TGCGCCAGCAGCTCCCTGGCGGGCTCGGTCCCGGGAGAAACATACGAGCAGTACTTC
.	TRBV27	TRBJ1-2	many	CASGEHPRLGHGYTF	TGTGCCAGCGGCGAACACCCCAGGTTGGGTCATGGCTACACCTTC
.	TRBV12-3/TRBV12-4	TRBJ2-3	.	CASTSPTLRLTDTQYF	TGTGCCAGCACCTCACCAACATTAAGGCTCACAGATACGCAGTATTTT
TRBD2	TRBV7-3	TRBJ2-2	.	CASSPRVGSGISNTGELFF	TGTGCCAGCAGCCCCCGTGTGGGTAGCGGGATTTCGAACACCGGGGAGCTGTTTTTT
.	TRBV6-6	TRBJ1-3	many	CASSYSFTIWKAGNTIYF	TGTGCCAGCAGTTACTCGTTTACTATCTGGAAGGCTGGAAACACCATATATTTT
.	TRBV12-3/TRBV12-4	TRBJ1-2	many	CASSSTGNNYGYTF	TGTGCCAGCAGTTCAACAGGGAATAACTATGGCTACACCTTC
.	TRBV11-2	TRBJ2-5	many	CASSLEVSEAQYF	TGTGCCAGCAGCTTAGAAGTTTCAGAAGCCCAGTACTTC
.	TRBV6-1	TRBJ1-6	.	CATGPSPLHF	TGTGCCACGGGGCCTTCACCCCTCCACTTT
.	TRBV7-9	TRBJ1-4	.	CASSPQSGTENEKLFF	TGTGCCAGCAGCCCCCAATCCGGGACCGAGAATGAAAAACTGTTTTTT
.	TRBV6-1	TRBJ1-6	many	CASSAAGDNSPLHF	TGTGCCAGCAGTGCGGCAGGGGACAATTCACCCCTCCACTTT
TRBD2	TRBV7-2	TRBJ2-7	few	CASSLGLAGGPWYEQYF	TGTGCCAGCAGCTTGGGACTAGCGGGAGGGCCTTGGTACGAGCAGTACTTC
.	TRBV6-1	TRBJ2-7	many	CASRTEGRDEQYF	TGTGCCAGCAGAACCGAGGGGCGAGACGAGCAGTACTTC
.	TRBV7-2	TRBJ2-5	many	CASSLARLGGTQYF	TGTGCCAGCAGCTTAGCGAGACTAGGTGGGACCCAGTACTTC
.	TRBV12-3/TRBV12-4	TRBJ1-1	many	CASSLGDTGGEYFF	TGTGCCAGCAGTTTGGGTGATACGGGGGGCGAATATTTCTTT
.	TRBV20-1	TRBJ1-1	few	CSARDLGRGVTEAFF	TGCAGTGCTAGAGATTTGGGCCGGGGGGTCACTGAAGCTTTCTTT
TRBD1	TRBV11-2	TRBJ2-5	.	CASSLGTGGSEETQYF	TGTGCCAGCAGCTTAGGGACAGGGGGCTCGGAGGAGACCCAGTACTTC
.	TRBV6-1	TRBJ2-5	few	CASLDAEGIQETQYF	TGTGCCAGTCTGGACGCTGAGGGAATCCAAGAGACCCAGTACTTC
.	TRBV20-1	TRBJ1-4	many	CSASPGGVNEKLFF	TGCAGTGCCTCCCCTGGGGGGGTTAACGAAAAACTGTTTTTT
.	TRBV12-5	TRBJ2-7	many	CASGPQSYEQYF	TGTGCTAGTGGTCCTCAATCTTACGAGCAGTACTTC
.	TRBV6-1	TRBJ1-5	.	CASSPLGGYSNQPQHF	TGTGCCAGCAGTCCACTGGGAGGGTATAGCAATCAGCCCCAGCATTTT
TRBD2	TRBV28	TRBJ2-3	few	CASVSSGRPTDTQYF	TGTGCCAGCGTGTCTAGCGGGAGACCCACGGATACGCAGTATTTT
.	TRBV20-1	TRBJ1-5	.	CSVSRLGGLDQPQHF	TGCAGTGTTAGCCGCTTGGGGGGGTTGGATCAGCCCCAGCATTTT
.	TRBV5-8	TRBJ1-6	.	CASREAGSSYNSPLHF	TGTGCCAGCAGGGAAGCCGGAAGCTCCTATAATTCACCCCTCCACTTT